A selection of T cell receptor beta chains follows, all from one sample in a study of PD-L1 blockade in urothelial cancer. Generated by immunoSEQ multiplex PCR, the TCRdb table keeps only in-frame clones and is missing some. The table lists 75,000 to 95,000 clones, approximately 90% of them singletons. Sequencing was performed on PBMCs, taken around atezolizumab (anti-PD-L1) treatment. The receptors come from a man between 60 and 70 years old with urothelial cancer. Both conserved end residues are part of each CDR3. Fields, in order: clone size, J gene, V gene, D gene, CDR3 protein, CDR3 DNA. D genes are given only for firm matches. A clone size is listed for some rows: how often the clone was seen (once, few, many), or a class if it is expanded.

>.|TRBJ2-4|TRBV19|.
CASSRGGVQNIQYF
TGTGCCAGTAGTAGGGGCGGGGTCCAAAACATTCAGTACTTC
>once|TRBJ1-5|TRBV4-3|.
CASSQDSQGIQPQHF
TGCGCCAGCAGCCAAGATAGCCAGGGGATACAGCCCCAGCATTTT
>.|TRBJ1-1|TRBV7-2|TRBD1
CASSSHGTATNTEAFF
TGTGCCAGCAGCTCCCATGGGACAGCAACGAACACTGAAGCTTTCTTT
>.|TRBJ1-2|TRBV4-3|TRBD1
CASSQDTGDGYTF
TGCGCCAGCAGCCAAGATACAGGGGATGGCTACACCTTC
>.|TRBJ1-1|TRBV5-5|TRBD1
CASSSWTGKAFF
TGTGCCAGCAGCAGCTGGACAGGTAAAGCTTTCTTT
>once|TRBJ2-7|TRBV5-1|.
CASSLLATSYEQYF
TGCGCCAGCAGCTTGCTCGCCACTTCCTACGAGCAGTACTTC
>.|TRBJ1-5|TRBV23-1|TRBD1
CASSQSWDSQWAQHF
TGCGCCAGCAGTCAATCTTGGGACAGTCAATGGGCCCAGCATTTT
>.|TRBJ1-4|TRBV6-1|.
CASSARATNEKLFF
TGTGCCAGCAGTGCAAGAGCAACTAATGAAAAACTGTTTTTT
>.|TRBJ1-2|TRBV2|.
CASSESGQIYGYTF
TGTGCCAGCAGTGAAAGTGGCCAAATCTATGGCTACACCTTC
>.|TRBJ2-7|TRBV5-4|.
CASSPNQEGEQYF
TGTGCCAGCAGCCCGAATCAAGAGGGCGAGCAGTACTTC
>.|TRBJ2-2|TRBV4-2|TRBD2
CASSQETLAGRTGELFF
TGTGCCAGCAGCCAAGAAACACTAGCGGGGCGGACAGGGGAGCTGTTTTTT
>.|TRBJ2-7|TRBV30|.
CAWSTRLSYEQYF
TGTGCCTGGAGTACAAGACTGTCCTACGAGCAGTACTTC
>.|TRBJ2-1|TRBV4-3|TRBD2
CASSQDYSGGVEQFF
TGCGCCAGCAGCCAAGATTATAGCGGGGGCGTTGAGCAGTTCTTC
>once|TRBJ2-5|TRBV7-2|TRBD2
CASSWGLAGATGQETQYF
TGTGCCAGCAGCTGGGGACTAGCGGGGGCGACCGGGCAAGAGACCCAGTACTTC
>.|TRBJ1-2|TRBV21-1|.
CASSKGGYRGLRPKGYTF
TGTGCCAGCAGCAAAGGAGGCTACAGGGGGCTCCGACCGAAGGGCTACACCTTC
>.|TRBJ2-3|TRBV5-6|.
CASSTPGLTSTDTQYF
TGTGCCAGCAGCACCCCGGGACTCACTAGCACAGATACGCAGTATTTT
>.|TRBJ1-1|TRBV7-9|.
CASSANRAMNTEAFF
TGTGCCAGCAGCGCGAACAGGGCCATGAACACTGAAGCTTTCTTT
>.|TRBJ2-1|TRBV18|.
CASSLGLAENNEQFF
TGTGCCAGCTCACTGGGTTTAGCGGAAAACAATGAGCAGTTCTTC
>.|TRBJ1-1|TRBV5-4|TRBD1
CASSYRQGGNTEAFF
TGTGCCAGCAGCTACCGACAGGGTGGGAACACTGAAGCTTTCTTT
>.|TRBJ1-3|TRBV28|.
CASSLLTGDTGNTIYF
TGTGCCAGCAGTTTGTTGACAGGCGATACTGGAAACACCATATATTTT
>.|TRBJ1-1|TRBV5-1|.
CASSLVGQSGTEAFF
TGCGCCAGCAGCTTGGTAGGGCAGAGCGGCACTGAAGCTTTCTTT
>.|TRBJ1-3|TRBV7-2|.
CASSSTGSYGNTIYF
TGTGCCAGCAGCTCCACAGGGTCTTATGGAAACACCATATATTTT
>.|TRBJ2-6|TRBV4-3|TRBD1
CASSQDLAGQGILGSGANVLTF
TGCGCCAGCAGCCAAGATCTTGCGGGACAGGGTATTCTGGGCTCTGGGGCCAACGTCCTGACTTTC
>.|TRBJ2-1|TRBV7-9|.
CASSLDGGRGYNEQFF
TGTGCCAGCAGCTTAGATGGCGGAAGGGGCTACAATGAGCAGTTCTTC
>.|TRBJ1-5|TRBV4-2|.
CASSQTGQGQPQHF
TGTGCCAGCAGCCAAACAGGGCAGGGTCAGCCCCAGCATTTT
>.|TRBJ2-3|TRBV5-5|.
CASSSQGTDTQYF
TGTGCCAGCAGCAGCCAGGGCACAGATACGCAGTATTTT
>.|TRBJ1-1|TRBV28|.
CASSPVYTEAFF
TGTGCCAGCAGCCCTGTATACACTGAAGCTTTCTTT
>.|TRBJ2-3|TRBV4-3|TRBD2
CASSQDGLESTDTQYF
TGCGCCAGCAGCCAAGATGGACTAGAGAGCACAGATACGCAGTATTTT
>.|TRBJ2-1|TRBV30|TRBD2
CAWMREFSGGPFSYNEQFF
TGTGCCTGGATGCGAGAGTTTAGCGGGGGGCCCTTCTCCTACAATGAGCAGTTCTTC
>.|TRBJ2-3|TRBV19|.
CASSPQTPGADTQYF
TGTGCCAGTAGTCCCCAGACCCCGGGGGCAGATACGCAGTATTTT
>.|TRBJ2-3|TRBV7-9|TRBD2
CASSPRGGRAADTQYF
TGTGCCAGCAGCCCGCGGGGCGGGAGGGCCGCAGATACGCAGTATTTT
>.|TRBJ2-1|TRBV5-4|TRBD2
CASSLNYVGLAGYSYNEQFF
TGTGCCAGCAGCTTGAACTACGTCGGACTAGCGGGTTACTCCTACAATGAGCAGTTCTTC
>.|TRBJ2-3|TRBV21-1|.
CASSIKNSFPGTDTQYF
TGTGCCAGCAGCATTAAAAATTCGTTCCCGGGCACAGATACGCAGTATTTT
>.|TRBJ1-3|TRBV7-2|.
CASSLGRGGASGNTIYF
TGTGCCAGCAGCTTAGGTCGGGGGGGAGCCTCTGGAAACACCATATATTTT
>.|TRBJ2-7|TRBV28|.
CASRNRDTKPRSSYEQYF
TGTGCCAGCAGAAACCGGGACACTAAACCAAGAAGCTCCTACGAGCAGTACTTC
>once|TRBJ1-2|TRBV13|TRBD1
CASSFFGQGGGYTF
TGTGCCAGCAGCTTCTTTGGACAGGGGGGTGGCTACACCTTC
>.|TRBJ2-2|TRBV2|TRBD2
CASSGLAGSTGELFF
TGTGCCAGCAGTGGACTAGCGGGATCGACCGGGGAGCTGTTTTTT
>.|TRBJ2-7|TRBV28|.
CASRSSGNAYEQYF
TGTGCCAGCAGAAGTAGCGGAAATGCCTACGAGCAGTACTTC
>.|TRBJ2-1|TRBV6-4|.
CASSDGAVKDYNEQFF
TGTGCCAGCAGTGACGGGGCAGTTAAAGATTACAATGAGCAGTTCTTC
>.|TRBJ1-2|TRBV5-1|TRBD1
CASKEGTGEGYTF
TGCGCCAGCAAAGAGGGGACAGGGGAAGGCTACACCTTC
>.|TRBJ1-4|TRBV11-2|.
CASSLWEDEKLFF
TGTGCCAGCAGCTTATGGGAGGACGAAAAACTGTTTTTT
>.|TRBJ2-3|TRBV7-6|TRBD2
CASSTTSGRTDTQYF
TGTGCCAGCAGCACGACTAGCGGTCGTACAGATACGCAGTATTTT